This TCR beta chain derives from a study of spatial heterogeneity in lung cancer. Study summary: Sequencing consistently turned up more beta-chain sequences than alpha-chain sequences.

Time point noted: blood at routine non-recurrence follow-up after resection. The CDR3 has 13 residues. The junction had 9 bases not matched to a gene; V was cut back by 7 bases and J by 4 bases. Germline assignment: CDR1 SQVTM and CDR2 ANQGSEA. TCRdb fed the 5' RACE reads into MiXCR, producing one record per CDR3 protein. The sample shows 20,000 or so distinct CDR3 sequences, 9% to 10% of them seen only once. At least ten counts were recorded for this clonotype. Source: PBMCs, taken at follow-up. The sequence was collected from a female donor with early-stage non-small cell lung cancer. The chain carries TRBV29-1 and TRBJ2-5, with 7 nucleotides matching TRBD1. CDR3 DNA sequence: TGCAGCGCCGACAGGGATGGGAGAGAGACCCAGTACTTC. Its protein is CSADRDGRETQYF.